This TCR beta chain was sequenced in a study of molecular identifiers for immune sequencing clone quantification. The table lists this clonotype with many counts. The antigen remains undetermined. Isolation of naive CD8 T cells was achieved by sorting on a CD8+CD4-CCR7+CD45RA+ phenotype. The CDR3 consists of 16 residues. V shed 3 bases, J shed 6 bases, and the junction held 12 bases outside the gene matches. Germline CDR1 is SGDLS and CDR2 is YYNGEE. Previously described methods and listed TCR primers produced bulk TCR libraries. TCRdb reprocessed the PCR reads with MiXCR, giving one entry per CDR3 protein. The sample includes 490,000 or so distinct CDR3 sequences, roughly 23% seen only once; the top ten take about 0.84%. Study findings and constraints: For highly expanded clones, sizes could be underestimated when identical TCR molecules share a barcode. Clones that had above 20 RNA copies took up over 97% of effector molecules but under 1% in naive cells.

The material sequenced was naive CD8+ T cells from blood, with Jurkat cell RNA spiked in. Specified subset: FACS-sorted CD8+CD4-CCR7+CD45RA+ naive T cells. The chain carries TRBV9 and TRBJ2-3; TRBD2 matches 8 bases. This clonotype was obtained from a human donor in good health. Some libraries in this study had Jurkat cell RNA spiked in. This chain's CDR3 is CASSELAEGGWDTQYF. The CDR3 DNA reads as TGTGCCAGCAGCGAACTAGCGGAGGGAGGTTGGGATACGCAGTATTTT.